A selection of T cell receptor beta chains follows, all from one sample in a study of shared clonotypes between healthy human individuals. This table comes from immunoSEQ multiplex PCR, and its TCRdb copy is limited to in-frame clones, with some not included. The sample carries over 400,000 clones, 95% to 97% recorded once. What was sequenced was naive CD4+ T cells sorted from blood. The receptors derive from a woman aged 30 to 39 in good health. Each CDR3 is given without its conserved first and last residue. The order of the fields is CDR3 protein, V gene, J gene.

AISERDDGRPQH	TRBV10-3	TRBJ1-5
ATSRQGFGSYEQY	TRBV15	TRBJ2-7
ASSGLGTGYT	TRBV28	TRBJ1-2
ASRLGGSSYNEQF	TRBV5-4	TRBJ2-1
ASSKKFRVAQPQH	TRBV10-1	TRBJ1-5
ASSLAGTSLSYNEQF	TRBV7-2	TRBJ2-1
ASNRANSNQPQH	TRBV27	TRBJ1-5
ASSPGTAQETQY	TRBV6-5	TRBJ2-5
ASSPSVGFTEAF	TRBV28	TRBJ1-1
ASSLGQQETQY	TRBV5-1	TRBJ2-5
ASSYRDRPVQGDQPQH	TRBV6-7	TRBJ1-5
ATTGGTEAF	TRBV27	TRBJ1-1
ACTRGQRNTGELF	TRBV19	TRBJ2-2
ASSQSSASGRVWETQY	TRBV23-1	TRBJ2-5
ASSDNEQF	TRBV6-1	TRBJ2-1
SVAGYLGNEQF	TRBV29-1	TRBJ2-1
ASSLSGTNEKLF	TRBV5-1	TRBJ1-4
ATSREKTQY	TRBV15	TRBJ2-5
ASGRLGRQETQY	TRBV5-1	TRBJ2-5
ASIAGLGNSEQY	TRBV28	TRBJ2-7
ASSPSSSGPPYEQY	TRBV7-2	TRBJ2-7
SVGGGSTYEQY	TRBV29-1	TRBJ2-7
ASSLSGQGLREKLF	TRBV28	TRBJ1-4
ASSLDQYEQY	TRBV5-1	TRBJ2-7
ASRIWDAEAF	TRBV28	TRBJ1-1